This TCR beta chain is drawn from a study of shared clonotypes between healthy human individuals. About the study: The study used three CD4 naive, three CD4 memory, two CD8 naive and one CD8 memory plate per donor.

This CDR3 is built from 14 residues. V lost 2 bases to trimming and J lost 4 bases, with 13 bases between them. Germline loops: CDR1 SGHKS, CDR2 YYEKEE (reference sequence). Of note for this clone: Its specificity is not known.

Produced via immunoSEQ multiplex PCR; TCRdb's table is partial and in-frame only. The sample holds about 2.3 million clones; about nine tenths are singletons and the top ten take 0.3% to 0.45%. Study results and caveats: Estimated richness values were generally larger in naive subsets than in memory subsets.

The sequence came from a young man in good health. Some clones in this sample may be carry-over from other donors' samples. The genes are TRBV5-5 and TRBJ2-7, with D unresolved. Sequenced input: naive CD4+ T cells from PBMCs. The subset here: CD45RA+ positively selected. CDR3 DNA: TGTGCCAGCAGCTTCGGAAGGGTTTGGTACGAGCAGTACTTC. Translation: CASSFGRVWYEQYF. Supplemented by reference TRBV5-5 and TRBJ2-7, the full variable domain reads DAGVTQSPTHLIKTRGQQVTLRCSPISGHKSVSWYQQVLGQGPQFIFQYYEKEERGRGNFPDRFSARQFPNYSSELNVNALLLGDSALYLCASSFGRVWYEQYFGPGTRLTVT.